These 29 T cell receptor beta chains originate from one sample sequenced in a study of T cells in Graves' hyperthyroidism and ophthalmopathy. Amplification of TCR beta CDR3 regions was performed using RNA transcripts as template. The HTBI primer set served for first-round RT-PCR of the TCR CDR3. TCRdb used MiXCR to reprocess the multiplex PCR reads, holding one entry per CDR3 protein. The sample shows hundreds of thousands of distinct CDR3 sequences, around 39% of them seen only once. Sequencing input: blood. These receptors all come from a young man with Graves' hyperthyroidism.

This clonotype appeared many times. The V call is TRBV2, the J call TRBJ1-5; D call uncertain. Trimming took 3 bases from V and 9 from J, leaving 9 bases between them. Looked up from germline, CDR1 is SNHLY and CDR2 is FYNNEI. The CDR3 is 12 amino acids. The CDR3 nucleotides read TGTGCCAGCAGTGATAACACGGCGCCCCAGCATTTT. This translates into CASSDNTAPQHF.

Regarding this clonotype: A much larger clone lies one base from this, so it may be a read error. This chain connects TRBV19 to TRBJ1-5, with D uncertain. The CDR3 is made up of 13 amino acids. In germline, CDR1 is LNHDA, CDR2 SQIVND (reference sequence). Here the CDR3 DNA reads TGTGCCAGTAGTTGGGTGAGGAATCAGTCCCAGCATTTT. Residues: CASSWVRNQSQHF.

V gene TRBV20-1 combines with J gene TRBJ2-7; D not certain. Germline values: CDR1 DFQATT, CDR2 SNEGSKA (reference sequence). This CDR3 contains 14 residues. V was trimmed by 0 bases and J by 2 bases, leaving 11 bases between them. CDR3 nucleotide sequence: TGCAGTGCTAGAGATGGTGGGGATACCTACGAGCAGTACTTC. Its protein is CSARDGGDTYEQYF.

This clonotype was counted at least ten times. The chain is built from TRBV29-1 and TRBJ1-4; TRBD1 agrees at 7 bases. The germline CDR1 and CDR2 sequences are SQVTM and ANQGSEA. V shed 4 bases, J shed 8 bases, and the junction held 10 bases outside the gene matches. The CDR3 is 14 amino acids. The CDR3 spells CSVGGWAGGEKLFF. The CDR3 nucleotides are TGCAGCGTTGGAGGATGGGCAGGGGGGGAAAAACTGTTTTTT.

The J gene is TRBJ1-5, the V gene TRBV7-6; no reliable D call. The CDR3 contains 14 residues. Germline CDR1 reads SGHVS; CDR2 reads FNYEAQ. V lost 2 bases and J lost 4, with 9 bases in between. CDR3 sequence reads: CASSLHSDNQPQHF. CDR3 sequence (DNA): TGTGCCAGCAGCTTACACAGCGATAATCAGCCCCAGCATTTT.

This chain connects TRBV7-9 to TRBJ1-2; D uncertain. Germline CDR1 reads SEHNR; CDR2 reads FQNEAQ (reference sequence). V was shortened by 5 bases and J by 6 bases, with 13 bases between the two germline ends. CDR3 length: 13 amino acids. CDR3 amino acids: CASSTHKNHGYTF. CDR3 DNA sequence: TGTGCCAGCAGCACGCACAAGAACCATGGCTACACCTTC.

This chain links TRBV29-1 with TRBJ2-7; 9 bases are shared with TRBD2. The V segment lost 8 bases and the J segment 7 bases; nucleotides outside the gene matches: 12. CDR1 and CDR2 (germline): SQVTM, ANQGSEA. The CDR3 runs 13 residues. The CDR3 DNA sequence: TGCAGCCGTGGACTAGCGCTAAGCTTGGAGCAGTACTTC. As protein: CSRGLALSLEQYF.

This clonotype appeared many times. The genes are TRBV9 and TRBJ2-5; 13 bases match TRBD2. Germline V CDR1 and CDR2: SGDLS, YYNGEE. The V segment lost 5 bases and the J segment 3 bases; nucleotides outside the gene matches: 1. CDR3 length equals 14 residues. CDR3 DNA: TGTGCCAGCAGGGGGACTAGCGGGGAAGAGACCCAGTACTTC. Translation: CASRGTSGEETQYF.

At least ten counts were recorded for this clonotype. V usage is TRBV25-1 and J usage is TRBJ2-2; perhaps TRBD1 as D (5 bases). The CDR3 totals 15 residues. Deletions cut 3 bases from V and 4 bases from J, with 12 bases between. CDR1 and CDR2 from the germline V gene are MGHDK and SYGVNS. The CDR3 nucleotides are TGTGCCAGCAGTGACTCAGGGAAACCCACCGGGGAGCTGTTTTTT. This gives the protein CASSDSGKPTGELFF.

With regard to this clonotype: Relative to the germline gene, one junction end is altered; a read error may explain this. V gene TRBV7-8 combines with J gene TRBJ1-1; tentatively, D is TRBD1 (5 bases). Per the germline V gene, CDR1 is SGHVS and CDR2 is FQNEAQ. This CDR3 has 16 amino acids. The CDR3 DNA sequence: TGCGCCAGCAGCCAGGGTATTATCGGGCTGAACACTGAAGCTTTCTTT. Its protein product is CASSQGIIGLNTEAFF.

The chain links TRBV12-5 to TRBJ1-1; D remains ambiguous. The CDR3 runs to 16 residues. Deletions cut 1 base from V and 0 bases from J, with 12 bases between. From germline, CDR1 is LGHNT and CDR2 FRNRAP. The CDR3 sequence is CASGLGSSHMNTEAFF. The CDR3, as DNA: TGTGCTAGTGGTTTGGGCTCATCCCACATGAACACTGAAGCTTTCTTT.

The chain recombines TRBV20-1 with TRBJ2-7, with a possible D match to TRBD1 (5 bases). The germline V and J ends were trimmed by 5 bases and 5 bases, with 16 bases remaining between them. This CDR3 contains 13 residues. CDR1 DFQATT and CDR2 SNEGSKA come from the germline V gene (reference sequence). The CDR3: CSAAQDSTDEQYF. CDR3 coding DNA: TGCAGTGCTGCCCAAGACAGTACCGACGAGCAGTACTTC.

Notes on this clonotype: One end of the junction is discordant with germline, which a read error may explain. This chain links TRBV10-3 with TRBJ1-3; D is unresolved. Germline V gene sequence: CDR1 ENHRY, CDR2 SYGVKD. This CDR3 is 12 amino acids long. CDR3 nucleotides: TGTGCCATCACTGAGGACGGTAACACCATATATTTT. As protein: CAITEDGNTIYF.

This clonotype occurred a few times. DNA for the CDR3: TGTGCCAGCAGTTCCTCCAGGGTGGGGGACACTGAAGCTTTCTTT. Encoded protein: CASSSSRVGDTEAFF. The gene calls are TRBV12-3 or TRBV12-4 and TRBJ1-1; maybe TRBD1 (5 bases). The V gene lost 4 bases and the J gene lost 3 bases, with 15 bases spanning the gap. CDR3 size: 15 residues.

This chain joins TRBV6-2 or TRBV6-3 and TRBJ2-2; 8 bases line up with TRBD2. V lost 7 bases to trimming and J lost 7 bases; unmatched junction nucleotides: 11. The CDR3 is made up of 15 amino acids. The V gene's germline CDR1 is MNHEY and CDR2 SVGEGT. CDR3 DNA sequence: TGTGCCAGCACCACGGGAGGGCAAGAGTACGGGGAGCTGTTTTTT. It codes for CASTTGGQEYGELFF.

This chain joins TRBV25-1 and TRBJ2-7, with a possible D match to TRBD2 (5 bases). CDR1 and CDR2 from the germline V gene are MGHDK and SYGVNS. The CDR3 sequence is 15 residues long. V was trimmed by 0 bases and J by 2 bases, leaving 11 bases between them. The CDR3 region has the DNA TGTGCCAGCAGTGAATACGAGGGAAGGACCTACGAGCAGTACTTC. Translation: CASSEYEGRTYEQYF.

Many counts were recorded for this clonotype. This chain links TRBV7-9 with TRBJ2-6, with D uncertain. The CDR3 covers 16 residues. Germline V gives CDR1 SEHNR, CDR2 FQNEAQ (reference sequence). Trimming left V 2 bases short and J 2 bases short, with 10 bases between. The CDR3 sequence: CASSLLVTPGANVLTF. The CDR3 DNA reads TGTGCCAGCAGCTTACTGGTAACCCCTGGGGCCAACGTCCTGACTTTC.

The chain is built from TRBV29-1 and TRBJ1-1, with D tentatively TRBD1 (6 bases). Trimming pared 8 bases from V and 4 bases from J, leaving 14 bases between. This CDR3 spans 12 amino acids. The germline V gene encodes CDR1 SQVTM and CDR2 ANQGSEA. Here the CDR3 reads CSLDGGGTEAFF. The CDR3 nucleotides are TGCAGCTTGGATGGAGGGGGCACTGAAGCTTTCTTT.

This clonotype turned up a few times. The CDR3 nucleotides are TGTGCCAGCAAGCTGGACAGATCTTACGAGCAGTACTTC. Its protein is CASKLDRSYEQYF. J is TRBJ2-7 and V is TRBV2, with D possibly matching TRBD1 (6 bases). The germline CDR1 and CDR2 sequences are SNHLY and FYNNEI. V was shortened by 7 bases and J by 4 bases, with 14 bases between the two germline ends. The CDR3 covers 13 residues.

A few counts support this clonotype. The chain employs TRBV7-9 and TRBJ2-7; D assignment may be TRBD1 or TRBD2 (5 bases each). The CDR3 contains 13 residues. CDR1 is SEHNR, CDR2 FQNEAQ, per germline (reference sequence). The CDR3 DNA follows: TGTGCTTGTGAGGGGCCCATCTCCTACGAGCAGTACTTC. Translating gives CACEGPISYEQYF. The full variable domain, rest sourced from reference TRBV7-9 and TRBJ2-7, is DTGVSQNPRHKITKRGQNVTFRCDPISEHNRLYWYRQTLGQGPEFLTYFQNEAQLEKSRLLSDRFSAERPKGSFSTLEIQRTEQGDSAMYLCACEGPISYEQYFGPGTRLTVT.

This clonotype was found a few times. CDR3 protein: CASSSDGSRETQYF. The CDR3 bases are TGTGCCAGCAGCTCCGACGGTTCCAGAGAGACCCAGTACTTC. The rearrangement joins TRBV2 to TRBJ2-5; D not resolved. The germline CDR1 and CDR2 sequences are SNHLY and FYNNEI. Trimming cost V 6 bases and J 4 bases, with 15 bases left between them. The CDR3 is 14 amino acids.

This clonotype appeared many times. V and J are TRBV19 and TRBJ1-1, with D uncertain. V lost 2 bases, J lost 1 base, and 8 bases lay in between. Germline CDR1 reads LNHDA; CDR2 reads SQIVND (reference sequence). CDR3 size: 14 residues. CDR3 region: CASSIYGSNTEAFF. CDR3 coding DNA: TGTGCCAGTAGTATATACGGTTCGAACACTGAAGCTTTCTTT.

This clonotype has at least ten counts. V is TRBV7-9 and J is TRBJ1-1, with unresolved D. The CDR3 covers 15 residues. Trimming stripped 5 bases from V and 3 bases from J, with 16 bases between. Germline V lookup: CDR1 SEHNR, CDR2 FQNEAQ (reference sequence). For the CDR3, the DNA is TGTGCCAGCAGCGTAGGGTATTCGGACTACACTGAAGCTTTCTTT. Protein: CASSVGYSDYTEAFF.

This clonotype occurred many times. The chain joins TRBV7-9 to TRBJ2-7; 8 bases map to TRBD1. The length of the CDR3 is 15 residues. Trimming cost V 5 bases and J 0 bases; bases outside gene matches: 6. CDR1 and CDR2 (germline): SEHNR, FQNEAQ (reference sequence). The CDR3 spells CASSPGQGPSYEQYF. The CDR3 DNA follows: TGTGCCAGCAGCCCAGGACAGGGTCCCTCCTACGAGCAGTACTTC.

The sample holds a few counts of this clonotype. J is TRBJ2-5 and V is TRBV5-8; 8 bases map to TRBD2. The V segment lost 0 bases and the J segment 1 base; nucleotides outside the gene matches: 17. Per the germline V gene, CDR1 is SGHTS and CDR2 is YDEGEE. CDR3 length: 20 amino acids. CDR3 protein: CASSLEWRVERGPVQETQYF. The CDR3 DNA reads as TGTGCCAGCAGCTTGGAATGGAGGGTTGAGCGGGGGCCCGTCCAAGAGACCCAGTACTTC.

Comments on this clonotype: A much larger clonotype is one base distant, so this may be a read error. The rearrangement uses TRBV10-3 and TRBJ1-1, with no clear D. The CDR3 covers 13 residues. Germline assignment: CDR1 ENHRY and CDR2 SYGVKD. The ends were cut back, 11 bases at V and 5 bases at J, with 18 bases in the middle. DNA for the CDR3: TGTGCCGCCTTGAGACCGGGTGCTACTGAAGCTTTCTTT. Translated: CAALRPGATEAFF.

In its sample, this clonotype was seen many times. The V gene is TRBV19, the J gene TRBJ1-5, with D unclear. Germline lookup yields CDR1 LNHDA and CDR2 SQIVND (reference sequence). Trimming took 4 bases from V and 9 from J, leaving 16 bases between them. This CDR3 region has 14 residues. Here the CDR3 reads CASSTGGRDPPQHF. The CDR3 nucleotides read TGTGCCAGTAGTACGGGCGGCCGGGATCCGCCCCAGCATTTT. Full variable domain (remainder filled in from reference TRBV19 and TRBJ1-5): DGGITQSPKYLFRKEGQNVTLSCEQNLNHDAMYWYRQDPGQGLRLIYYSQIVNDFQKGDIAEGYSVSREKKESFPLTVTSAQKNPTAFYLCASSTGGRDPPQHFGDGTRLSIL.

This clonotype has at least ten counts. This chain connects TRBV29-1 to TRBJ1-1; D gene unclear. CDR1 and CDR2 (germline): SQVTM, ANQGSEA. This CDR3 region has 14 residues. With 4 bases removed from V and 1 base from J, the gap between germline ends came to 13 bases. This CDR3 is CSVVSDPGNTEAFF. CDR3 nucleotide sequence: TGCAGCGTTGTCTCGGACCCGGGGAACACTGAAGCTTTCTTT.

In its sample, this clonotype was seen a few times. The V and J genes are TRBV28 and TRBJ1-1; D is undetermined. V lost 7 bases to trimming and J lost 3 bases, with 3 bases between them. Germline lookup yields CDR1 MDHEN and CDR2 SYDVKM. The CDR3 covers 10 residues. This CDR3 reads CASMDTEAFF. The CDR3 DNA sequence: TGTGCCAGCATGGACACTGAAGCTTTCTTT. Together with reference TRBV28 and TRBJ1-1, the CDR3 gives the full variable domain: DVKVTQSSRYLVKRTGEKVFLECVQDMDHENMFWYRQDPGLGLRLIYFSYDVKMKEKGDIPEGYSVSREKKERFSLILESASTNQTSMYLCASMDTEAFFGQGTRLTVV.